The sequence of this T cell receptor beta chain was determined in a study of OX40 agonist ivuxolimab in advanced cancers. Sequenced by immunoSEQ multiplex PCR; TCRdb stores in-frame clones only, minus some. Among tens of thousands of clones listed, more than 75% were seen once. The CDR3 consists of 14 residues. V gave up 3 bases and J gave up 3 bases, with 11 bases separating them. CDR1 and CDR2 from the germline V gene are KGHSH and LQKENI. The chain carries TRBV18 and TRBJ2-5, with D perhaps matching TRBD1 (6 bases). The source was CD4+ or CD8+ T cells sorted from blood, collected in a trial of the OX40 agonist ivuxolimab. The sequence was obtained from an adult with an advanced solid tumor such as melanoma, head and neck, liver or kidney cancer. The DNA of the CDR3 is TGTGCCAGCTCACCCCCAACAGGGAAAGAGACCCAGTACTTC. It yields the protein CASSPPTGKETQYF. The full variable domain, with the rest looked up from reference TRBV18 and TRBJ2-5, is NAGVMQNPRHLVRRRGQEARLRCSPMKGHSHVYWYRQLPEEGLKFMVYLQKENIIDESGMPKERFSAEFPKEGPSILRIQQVVRGDSAAYFCASSPPTGKETQYFGPGTRLLVL.